The sequence of this T cell receptor beta chain was determined in a study of cytomegalovirus exposure and HLA in healthy donors. Germline CDR1 is SGHNT and CDR2 is YYREEE (reference sequence). This CDR3 has 15 amino acids. V lost 4 bases, J lost 3 bases, and 3 bases stayed unmatched. PCR primers comprised 60 Vbeta and 13 Jbeta primers. Profiling relied on immunoSEQ multiplex PCR, and the TCRdb table lists in-frame clones only, not all of them. With around 140,000 clones in the sample, the ten largest clones hold around 1.6%. Points on this clone: What it binds is unknown.

Overall study results and limits: Clonal expansion, a later analysis showed, was greater in HLA-associated TCR beta chains than in equally common others. Several of the most significant clusters appeared linked to common viral pathogens, based on a later analysis. In a later analysis, an Asian-associated ancestry cluster reportedly showed fewer N-insertions than the approximately 700-donor mean.

This chain uses TRBV5-4 with TRBJ2-1; 11 bases fit TRBD2. The sample taken for sequencing was PBMCs. The clonotype comes from a woman aged 45 to 65 in good health and CMV-seronegative. CDR3 in DNA: TGTGCCAGCAGCGAGGGACTAGCGGACTACAATGAGCAGTTCTTC. Translating it yields CASSEGLADYNEQFF.